This T cell receptor beta chain emerged from a study of T-cell reconstitution after alpha-beta-depleted transplantation in children. For TCRbeta, the library was prepared with unique molecular identifiers. TCRdb processed the PCR reads anew with MiXCR; each CDR3 protein has one entry. The repertoire consists of about 410,000 distinct CDR3 sequences, with just over 20% occurring once and the leading ten covering 3.8%. Germline loops: CDR1 SEHNR, CDR2 FQNEAQ (reference sequence). The V end lost 3 bases, the J end lost 4 bases, and 10 bases lay between the germline ends. The CDR3 has 14 amino acids. This TCR was sampled from a human donor who donated a stem cell graft to a child with acute myeloid leukemia. Sequenced material: PBMCs from the stem cell graft donor, taken from the stem cell graft. The V and J genes are TRBV7-9 and TRBJ2-1, with D possibly called TRBD1 or TRBD2 (6 bases each). DNA for the CDR3: TGTGCCAGCAGCTTCTTAGGGGGGTACAATGAGCAGTTCTTC. Translating gives CASSFLGGYNEQFF.